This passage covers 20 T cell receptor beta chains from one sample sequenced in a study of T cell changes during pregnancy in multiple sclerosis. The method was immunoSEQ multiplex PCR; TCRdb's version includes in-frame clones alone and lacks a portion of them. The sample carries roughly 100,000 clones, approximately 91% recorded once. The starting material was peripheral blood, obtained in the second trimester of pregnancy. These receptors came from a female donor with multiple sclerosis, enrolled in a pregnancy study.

CDR3 loop: CASSYSGTSGSYNEQFF. The CDR3 region has the DNA TGTGCCAGTAGTTACTCCGGGACTAGCGGGAGCTACAATGAGCAGTTCTTC. The chain has TRBV19 and TRBJ2-1; TRBD2 agrees at 14 bases. Germline assignment: CDR1 LNHDA and CDR2 SQIVND (reference sequence). This CDR3 is built from 17 residues. V lost 5 bases, J lost 3 bases, and 6 bases stayed unmatched. Drawing the rest from reference TRBV19 and TRBJ2-1, the complete variable domain is DGGITQSPKYLFRKEGQNVTLSCEQNLNHDAMYWYRQDPGQGLRLIYYSQIVNDFQKGDIAEGYSVSREKKESFPLTVTSAQKNPTAFYLCASSYSGTSGSYNEQFFGPGTRLTVL.

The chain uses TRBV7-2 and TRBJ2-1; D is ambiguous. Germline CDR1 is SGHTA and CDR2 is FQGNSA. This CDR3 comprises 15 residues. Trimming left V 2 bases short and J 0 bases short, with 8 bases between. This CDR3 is CASSLLPNSYNEQFF. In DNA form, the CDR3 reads TGTGCCAGCAGCTTACTACCGAACTCCTACAATGAGCAGTTCTTC. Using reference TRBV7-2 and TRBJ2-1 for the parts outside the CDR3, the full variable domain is GAGVSQSPSNKVTEKGKDVELRCDPISGHTALYWYRQSLGQGLEFLIYFQGNSAPDKSGLPSDRFSAERTGGSVSTLTIQRTQQEDSAVYLCASSLLPNSYNEQFFGPGTRLTVL.

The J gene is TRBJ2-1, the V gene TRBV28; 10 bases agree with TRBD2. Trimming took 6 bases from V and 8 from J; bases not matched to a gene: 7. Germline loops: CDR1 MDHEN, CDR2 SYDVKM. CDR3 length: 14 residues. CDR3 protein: CASRSSGSVDEQFF. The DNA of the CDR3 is TGTGCCAGCAGGTCTAGCGGGAGTGTCGATGAGCAGTTCTTC.

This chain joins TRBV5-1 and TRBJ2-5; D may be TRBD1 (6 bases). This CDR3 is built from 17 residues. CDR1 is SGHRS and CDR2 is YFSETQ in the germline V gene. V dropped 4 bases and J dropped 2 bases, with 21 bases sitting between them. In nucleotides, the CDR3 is TGCGCCAGCAGCCCAGAGCTCGGGCGGACAGAGCAAGAGACCCAGTACTTC. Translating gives CASSPELGRTEQETQYF.

DNA of the CDR3: TGTGCCAGCAGTCCACAGGGCGCGAAGACCCAGTACTTC. Translation gives CASSPQGAKTQYF. The chain couples TRBV27 to TRBJ2-5; D perhaps matches TRBD1 (6 bases). Trimming left V 5 bases short and J 6 bases short, with 13 bases between. Germline assignment: CDR1 MNHEY and CDR2 SMNVEV (reference sequence). This CDR3 is built from 13 residues.

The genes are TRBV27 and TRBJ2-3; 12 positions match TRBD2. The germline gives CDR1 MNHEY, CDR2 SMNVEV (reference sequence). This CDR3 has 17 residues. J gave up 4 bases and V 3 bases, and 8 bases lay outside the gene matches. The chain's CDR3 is CASSLQRLAGVSDTQYF. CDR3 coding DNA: TGTGCCAGCAGTTTGCAAAGACTAGCGGGAGTCTCAGATACGCAGTATTTT.

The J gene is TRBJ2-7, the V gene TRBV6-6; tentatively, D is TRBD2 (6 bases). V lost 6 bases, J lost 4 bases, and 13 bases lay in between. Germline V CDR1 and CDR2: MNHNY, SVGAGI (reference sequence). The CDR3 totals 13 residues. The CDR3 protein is CASSRPAGYEQYF. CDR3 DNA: TGTGCCAGCAGCCGCCCGGCGGGGTACGAGCAGTACTTC.

The DNA of the CDR3 is TGTGCCAGCAGCTTAGCGACAGGGAAGATATATTTT. Translated: CASSLATGKIYF. J is TRBJ1-3 and V is TRBV7-9, with 7 bases aligning to TRBD1. Looked up from germline, CDR1 is SEHNR and CDR2 is FQNEAQ (reference sequence). J was trimmed by 13 bases and V by 0 bases; bases with no gene match: 3. The CDR3 loop spans 12 amino acids.

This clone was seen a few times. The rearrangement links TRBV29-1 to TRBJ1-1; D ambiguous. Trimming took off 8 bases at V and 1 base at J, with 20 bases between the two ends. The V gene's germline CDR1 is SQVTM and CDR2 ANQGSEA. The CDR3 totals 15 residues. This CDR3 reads CSCVGESLKNTEAFF. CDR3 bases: TGCAGCTGTGTGGGCGAGTCCCTGAAGAACACTGAAGCTTTCTTT.

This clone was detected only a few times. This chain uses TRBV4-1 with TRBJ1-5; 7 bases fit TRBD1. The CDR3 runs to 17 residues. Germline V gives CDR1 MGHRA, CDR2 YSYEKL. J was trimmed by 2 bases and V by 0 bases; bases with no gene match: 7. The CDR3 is CASSQDPTGRGNQPQHF. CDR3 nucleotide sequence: TGCGCCAGCAGCCAAGATCCGACAGGGAGAGGCAATCAGCCCCAGCATTTT.

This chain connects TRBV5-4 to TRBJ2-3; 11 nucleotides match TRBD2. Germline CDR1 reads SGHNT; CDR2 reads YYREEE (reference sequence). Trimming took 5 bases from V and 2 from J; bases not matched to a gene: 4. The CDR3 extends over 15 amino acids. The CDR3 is CASRIAGGNTDTQYF. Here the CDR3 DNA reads TGTGCCAGCAGGATAGCGGGAGGGAACACAGATACGCAGTATTTT.

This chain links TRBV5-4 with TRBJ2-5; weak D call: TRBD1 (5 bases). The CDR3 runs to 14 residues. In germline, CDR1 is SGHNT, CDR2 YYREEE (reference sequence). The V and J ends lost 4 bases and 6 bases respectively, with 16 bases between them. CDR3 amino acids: CASSPPGQGQTQYF. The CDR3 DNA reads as TGTGCCAGCAGCCCACCTGGCCAGGGCCAGACCCAGTACTTC.

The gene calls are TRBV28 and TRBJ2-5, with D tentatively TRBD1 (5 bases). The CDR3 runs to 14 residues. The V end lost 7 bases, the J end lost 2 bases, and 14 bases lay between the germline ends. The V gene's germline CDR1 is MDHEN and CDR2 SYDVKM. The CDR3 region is CASKVRAGQETQYF. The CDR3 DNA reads TGTGCCAGCAAAGTCCGTGCAGGGCAAGAGACCCAGTACTTC.

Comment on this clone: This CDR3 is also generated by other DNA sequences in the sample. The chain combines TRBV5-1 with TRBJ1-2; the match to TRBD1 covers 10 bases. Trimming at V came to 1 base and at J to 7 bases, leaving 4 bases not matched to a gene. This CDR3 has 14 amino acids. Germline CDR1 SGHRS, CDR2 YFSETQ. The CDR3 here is CASSLLGQGSGYTF. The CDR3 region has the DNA TGCGCCAGCAGCTTGCTGGGACAGGGGTCTGGCTACACCTTC.

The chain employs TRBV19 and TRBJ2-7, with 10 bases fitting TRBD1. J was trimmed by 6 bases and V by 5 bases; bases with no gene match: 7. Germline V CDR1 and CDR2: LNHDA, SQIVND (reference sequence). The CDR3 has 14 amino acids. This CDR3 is CASSPGQGLIEQYF. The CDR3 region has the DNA TGTGCCAGTAGTCCGGGACAGGGGTTGATCGAGCAGTACTTC.

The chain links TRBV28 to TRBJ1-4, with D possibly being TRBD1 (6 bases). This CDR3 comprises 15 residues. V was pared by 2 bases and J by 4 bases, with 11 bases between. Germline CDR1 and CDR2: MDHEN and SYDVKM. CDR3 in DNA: TGTGCCAGCAGTTTAATGACAGGCTTTAATGAAAAACTGTTTTTT. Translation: CASSLMTGFNEKLFF.

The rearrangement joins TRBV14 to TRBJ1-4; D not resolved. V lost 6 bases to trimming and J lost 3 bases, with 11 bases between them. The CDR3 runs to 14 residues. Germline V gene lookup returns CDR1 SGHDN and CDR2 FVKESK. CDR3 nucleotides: TGTGCCAGCAGTGGCCTCGAAGCTAATGAAAAACTGTTTTTT. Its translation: CASSGLEANEKLFF. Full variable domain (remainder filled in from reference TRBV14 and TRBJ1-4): EAGVTQFPSHSVIEKGQTVTLRCDPISGHDNLYWYRRVMGKEIKFLLHFVKESKQDESGMPNNRFLAERTGGTYSTLKVQPAELEDSGVYFCASSGLEANEKLFFGSGTQLSVL.

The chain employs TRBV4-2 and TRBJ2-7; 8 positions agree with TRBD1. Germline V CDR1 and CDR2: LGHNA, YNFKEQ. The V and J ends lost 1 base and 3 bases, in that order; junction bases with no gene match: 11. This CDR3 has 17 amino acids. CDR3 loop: CASSQAPRPGGIYEQYF. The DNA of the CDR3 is TGTGCCAGCAGCCAAGCCCCCCGGCCAGGGGGCATCTACGAGCAGTACTTC.

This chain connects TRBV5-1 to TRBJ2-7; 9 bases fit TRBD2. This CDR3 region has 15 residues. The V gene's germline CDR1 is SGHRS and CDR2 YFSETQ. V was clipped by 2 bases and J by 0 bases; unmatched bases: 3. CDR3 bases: TGCGCCAGCAGCTTTCGACTAGCGGCCTCCTACGAGCAGTACTTC. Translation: CASSFRLAASYEQYF.

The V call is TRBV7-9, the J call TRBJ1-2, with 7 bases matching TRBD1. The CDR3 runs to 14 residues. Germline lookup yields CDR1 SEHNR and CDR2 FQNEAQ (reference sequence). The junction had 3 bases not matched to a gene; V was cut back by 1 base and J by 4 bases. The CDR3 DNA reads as TGTGCCAGCAGCTTAGGAGGGGGCGCCTATGGCTACACCTTC. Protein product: CASSLGGGAYGYTF.